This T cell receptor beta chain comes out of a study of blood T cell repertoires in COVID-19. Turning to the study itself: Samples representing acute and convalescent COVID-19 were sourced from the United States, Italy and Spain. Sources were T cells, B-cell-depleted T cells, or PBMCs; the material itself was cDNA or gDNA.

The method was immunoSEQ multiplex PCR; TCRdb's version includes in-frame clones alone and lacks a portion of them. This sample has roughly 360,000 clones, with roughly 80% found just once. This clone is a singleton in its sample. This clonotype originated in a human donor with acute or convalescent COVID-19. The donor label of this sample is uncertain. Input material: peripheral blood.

Here the CDR3 reads CASSSGTDTQYF. CDR3 nucleotides: TGTGCCAGCAGTTCGGGCACAGATACGCAGTATTTT. V usage is TRBV28 and J usage is TRBJ2-3, with no clear D. This CDR3 spans 12 amino acids. Trimming removed 4 bases from V and 1 base from J, with 3 bases in between. Germline values: CDR1 MDHEN, CDR2 SYDVKM.